This TCR beta chain is drawn from a study of T cell changes during pregnancy in multiple sclerosis (dated by TCRdb to about 2019). About the full investigation: The study examined how the T cell repertoire changed over the course of pregnancy in women with multiple sclerosis.

Note on this clone: Its antigen is unknown. No base qualities exist here, and no much larger clone lies one base off it.

As encoded in the germline V gene, CDR1 is SNHLY while CDR2 is FYNNEI. The CDR3 sequence holds 14 residues, the cysteine and phenylalanine included. The kept DNA is CDR3 alone, 42 bases in frame from the first base. For this chain, trimming is 6 bases at the V end and 4 bases at the J end, and the number of junction bases without a gene match is 4. Receptor amplification or capture employed the immunoSEQ multiplex PCR assay. TCRdb stores this immuneACCESS table with in-frame sequences only. Part of the clones is absent; in the studies checked, under half of the shortfall reflects unresolved V genes, and no reason is known for the rest. In all, the sample holds around 45,000 clones, and around 90% of those were seen once. The ten most abundant clones make up roughly 0.5% of the sample.

This sample comprised CD4+ T cells from peripheral blood mononuclear cells, obtained in the third trimester of pregnancy. The receptor was isolated from a female donor with multiple sclerosis, enrolled in a pregnancy study. In this chain, TRBV2 is recombined with TRBJ1-5; 9 bases in between match TRBD1. The DNA reads as follows: TGTGCCAGCAGGGGGACAGGGAGGAATCAGCCCCAGCATTTT. This sequence encodes CASRGTGRNQPQHF.